The 12 T cell receptor beta chains below all came from one sample that was sequenced in a study of blood T cells in healthy people across ages (dated by TCRdb to the mid-2010s). Libraries were constructed by 5' RACE. The data were produced on an Illumina HiSeq 2500. A second PCR of roughly 6 to 11 cycles was performed with a sample-barcoded 5' primer and a J-beta primer mix. TCRdb trimmed public reads at Q25 via fastp, called clones via MiXCR and kept in-frame beta chains. Here each entry gathers all rows of one CDR3 protein and keeps the most common genes and DNA. This sample holds some 780,000 distinct CDR3 sequences; approximately 60% were observed only once. Roughly 24% of the sample rests with the top ten. The sample comprised blood. The receptors derive from a man in his forties or fifties in good health.

The V gene is TRBV6-1, the J gene TRBJ1-2, with 12 bases identical to TRBD1. V lost 2 bases and J lost 5; bases outside the gene matches: 9. This CDR3 region has 17 residues. CDR1 MNHNS and CDR2 SASEGT come from the germline V gene. CDR3 in DNA: TGTGCCAGCAGTGAAATCGGGACAGGGGGCTCGGTATATGGCTACACCTTC. Translation: CASSEIGTGGSVYGYTF.

This clonotype was counted once. The chain employs TRBV18 and TRBJ1-6; 10 bases match TRBD1. Losses at the gene ends were 6 bases for V and 8 bases for J; bases not matched to a gene: 7. The CDR3 runs to 15 residues. Germline assignment: CDR1 KGHSH and CDR2 LQKENI. The CDR3 region has the DNA TGTGCCAGCTCCGAAGGACAGGGGGGGGATTCACCCCTCCACTTT. As protein: CASSEGQGGDSPLHF. Supplemented by reference TRBV18 and TRBJ1-6, the full variable domain reads NAGVMQNPRHLVRRRGQEARLRCSPMKGHSHVYWYRQLPEEGLKFMVYLQKENIIDESGMPKERFSAEFPKEGPSILRIQQVVRGDSAAYFCASSEGQGGDSPLHFGNGTRLTVT.

This clonotype was seen a handful of times. This chain uses TRBV5-5 with TRBJ2-7; D is unclear. The V and J ends lost 0 bases and 2 bases respectively, with 9 bases between them. The CDR3 sequence is 14 residues long. In germline, CDR1 is SGHKS, CDR2 YYEKEE (reference sequence). The CDR3 protein is CASSLGGAPYEQYF. The CDR3 DNA reads as TGTGCCAGCAGCTTGGGTGGCGCCCCCTACGAGCAGTACTTC. The whole variable domain, remainder taken from reference TRBV5-5 and TRBJ2-7, is DAGVTQSPTHLIKTRGQQVTLRCSPISGHKSVSWYQQVLGQGPQFIFQYYEKEERGRGNFPDRFSARQFPNYSSELNVNALLLGDSALYLCASSLGGAPYEQYFGPGTRLTVT.

The V and J genes are TRBV20-1 and TRBJ2-7, with D possibly being TRBD1 (5 bases). CDR3 size: 14 residues. Germline-derived CDR1 and CDR2 are DFQATT and SNEGSKA (reference sequence). The V end was cut by 4 bases, the J end by 2 bases, with 15 bases between. CDR3 in amino acids: CSAIPPDRPYEQYF. CDR3 coding DNA: TGCAGTGCTATTCCTCCCGACAGACCCTACGAGCAGTACTTC.

The V gene is TRBV19, the J gene TRBJ1-2, with D uncertain. With 4 bases removed from V and 2 bases from J, the gap between germline ends came to 11 bases. Germline lookup yields CDR1 LNHDA and CDR2 SQIVND (reference sequence). The CDR3 covers 14 residues. This CDR3 reads CASSTGSDNYGYTF. In nucleotides, the CDR3 is TGTGCCAGTAGTACAGGATCAGACAACTATGGCTACACCTTC.

This clonotype was recorded only once. The chain couples TRBV7-2 to TRBJ2-5, with 7 bases fitting TRBD1. TRBJ2-1 explains the end of the DNA better; the J call may be wrong. This CDR3 has 16 residues. The germline CDR1 and CDR2 sequences are SGHTA and FQGNSA. The CDR3 DNA sequence: TGTGCCAGCAGCTTAAACAGGGGAATGGTTCAAGAGACCCAGTTCTTC. Translation gives CASSLNRGMVQETQFF.

The chain employs TRBV4-1 and TRBJ2-7; possibly TRBD1 for D (5 bases). The V end was cut by 1 base, the J end by 6 bases, with 7 bases between. Per the germline V gene, CDR1 is MGHRA and CDR2 is YSYEKL. The CDR3 totals 12 residues. CDR3 in DNA: TGCGCCAGCAGCCAAGGACAGACCGAGCAGTACTTC. Encoded protein: CASSQGQTEQYF.

This clonotype was counted at least ten times. The chain recombines TRBV9 with TRBJ2-7; 9 bases fit TRBD1. V lost 0 bases to trimming and J lost 4 bases; unmatched junction nucleotides: 5. Germline CDR1 reads SGDLS; CDR2 reads YYNGEE. This CDR3 spans 15 amino acids. CDR3 in DNA: TGTGCCAGCAGCGTAGGACAGGGGGTGGGTTACGAGCAGTACTTC. This encodes CASSVGQGVGYEQYF.

Written as DNA, the CDR3 is TGTGCCAGCAGCTTGGCCCCGACAGGGACAGATACGCAGTATTTT. Translated: CASSLAPTGTDTQYF. V gene TRBV5-4 combines with J gene TRBJ2-3; TRBD1 aligns across 7 bases. CDR1 and CDR2 from the germline V gene are SGHNT and YYREEE (reference sequence). Trimming removed 0 bases from V and 3 bases from J; junction bases left unmatched: 4. This CDR3 is built from 15 residues.

The chain links TRBV29-1 to TRBJ2-7; D is tentatively TRBD1 or TRBD2 (5 bases each). The V and J ends lost 6 bases and 4 bases respectively, with 22 bases between them. The CDR3 extends over 15 amino acids. Germline CDR1 and CDR2: SQVTM and ANQGSEA. The CDR3 here is CSVAGQGSPEYEQYF. CDR3 nucleotide sequence: TGCAGCGTGGCGGGTCAGGGTTCCCCTGAGTACGAGCAGTACTTC.

In regard to this clonotype: A read error may explain this, as a much larger clone is one base away. The chain has TRBV24-1 and TRBJ2-1; a possible D gene is TRBD2 (5 bases). Germline V gene lookup returns CDR1 KGHDR and CDR2 SFDVKD. CDR3 length equals 15 residues. DNA of the CDR3: TGTCCCACCAGTGAGCGGCAGCAATCCTACAATGAGCAGTTCTTC. Its translation is CPTSERQQSYNEQFF.

This chain links TRBV28 with TRBJ2-3; 12 nucleotides line up with TRBD2. Per the germline V gene, CDR1 is MDHEN and CDR2 is SYDVKM. Unmatched junction bases numbered 12, after V lost 7 bases and J lost 4 bases. The CDR3 extends over 17 amino acids. CDR3 residues: CASTYLTTSGGSDTQYF. The DNA of the CDR3 is TGTGCCAGCACTTATCTGACAACTAGCGGGGGGTCAGATACGCAGTATTTT.